These T cell receptor beta chains were read from a single sample in a study of OX40 agonist ivuxolimab in advanced cancers. Method: immunoSEQ multiplex PCR; TCRdb's copy keeps in-frame clones and lacks some. The data contain about 40,000 clones, around 87% of them singletons. Sequenced here: CD4+ or CD8+ T cells sorted from blood, sampled in a trial of the OX40 agonist ivuxolimab. All receptors come from an adult with an advanced solid tumor such as melanoma, head and neck, liver or kidney cancer. Both conserved end residues are part of each CDR3. The order of the fields is J gene, D gene, CDR3 length, clone size, V gene, CDR3 DNA, CDR3 protein. D genes are given only for firm matches. The size field is filled for only some rows; it gives once, few, many or a size class.

j_call: TRBJ2-1
d_call: TRBD2
cdr3_length: 16
clone_size: .
v_call: TRBV9
cdr3_nt: TGTGCCAGCAGCGGATGGACTAGCGGCTCCTACAATGAGCAGTTCTTC
cdr3_aa: CASSGWTSGSYNEQFF

j_call: TRBJ1-1
d_call: TRBD1
cdr3_length: 17
clone_size: .
v_call: TRBV7-8
cdr3_nt: TGTGCCAGCAGCTCCTACAGGGGGCGAGGATTGAACACTGAAGCTTTCTTT
cdr3_aa: CASSSYRGRGLNTEAFF

j_call: TRBJ2-1
d_call: .
cdr3_length: 18
clone_size: .
v_call: TRBV4-3
cdr3_nt: TGCGCCAGCAGCCAAGATCCCCAAGGGGTAAACTCCTACAATGAGCAGTTCTTC
cdr3_aa: CASSQDPQGVNSYNEQFF

j_call: TRBJ2-1
d_call: TRBD2
cdr3_length: 14
clone_size: .
v_call: TRBV19
cdr3_nt: TGTGCCAGTGAGTCCGGTAGCGGGGGCGCGCGGCAGTTCTTC
cdr3_aa: CASESGSGGARQFF

j_call: TRBJ2-4
d_call: .
cdr3_length: 12
clone_size: .
v_call: TRBV19
cdr3_nt: TGTGCCAGTAGCCCAACTGGGGACATTCAGTACTTC
cdr3_aa: CASSPTGDIQYF

j_call: TRBJ1-2
d_call: .
cdr3_length: 15
clone_size: .
v_call: TRBV15
cdr3_nt: TGTGCCACCAGCAGAGAACCGACAGCTAACTATGGCTACACCTTC
cdr3_aa: CATSREPTANYGYTF

j_call: TRBJ2-7
d_call: .
cdr3_length: 12
clone_size: few
v_call: TRBV25-1
cdr3_nt: TGTGCCAGCAGTGAATATTCCAACGAGCAGTACTTC
cdr3_aa: CASSEYSNEQYF

j_call: TRBJ2-7
d_call: .
cdr3_length: 12
clone_size: .
v_call: TRBV5-1
cdr3_nt: TGCGCCAGCAGCTTTGACGAGATTGGGCAGTACTTC
cdr3_aa: CASSFDEIGQYF

j_call: TRBJ2-1
d_call: TRBD2
cdr3_length: 15
clone_size: .
v_call: TRBV28
cdr3_nt: TGTGCCAGCAGTTTCCCGGGACTACCCTACAATGAGCAGTTCTTC
cdr3_aa: CASSFPGLPYNEQFF

j_call: TRBJ1-4
d_call: .
cdr3_length: 15
clone_size: .
v_call: TRBV30
cdr3_nt: TGTGCCTGGAGTGTAATTCGGGGCGGAGGTGAAAAACTGTTTTTT
cdr3_aa: CAWSVIRGGGEKLFF

j_call: TRBJ2-2
d_call: .
cdr3_length: 13
clone_size: .
v_call: TRBV9
cdr3_nt: TGTGCCAGCAGCGTAGCAACCCGAGGGGAGCTGTTTTTT
cdr3_aa: CASSVATRGELFF

j_call: TRBJ2-2
d_call: TRBD2
cdr3_length: 16
clone_size: .
v_call: TRBV5-1
cdr3_nt: TGCGCCAGCAGCTTGCCTAGCGGGAGACTTACCGGGGAGCTGTTTTTT
cdr3_aa: CASSLPSGRLTGELFF

j_call: TRBJ1-2
d_call: TRBD1
cdr3_length: 13
clone_size: .
v_call: TRBV7-2
cdr3_nt: TGTGCCAGCAGCTTAGTCCAGGGGGAAGGCTACACCTTC
cdr3_aa: CASSLVQGEGYTF

j_call: TRBJ1-1
d_call: .
cdr3_length: 15
clone_size: .
v_call: TRBV11-2
cdr3_nt: TGTGCCAGCAGCCCACGTAGGGGGTGGGCCACTGAAGCTTTCTTT
cdr3_aa: CASSPRRGWATEAFF

j_call: TRBJ2-4
d_call: .
cdr3_length: 15
clone_size: few
v_call: TRBV7-8
cdr3_nt: TGTGCCAGCAGCTTACAGGGTGGTAGGAAAAACATTCAGTACTTC
cdr3_aa: CASSLQGGRKNIQYF

j_call: TRBJ2-3
d_call: .
cdr3_length: 14
clone_size: .
v_call: TRBV10-3
cdr3_nt: TGTGCCATCAATGAGAGGGATTACACAGATACGCAGTATTTT
cdr3_aa: CAINERDYTDTQYF

j_call: TRBJ1-1
d_call: .
cdr3_length: 14
clone_size: large
v_call: TRBV27
cdr3_nt: TGTGCCAGCAGTGCCCGACAGTTGAACACTGAAGCTTTCTTT
cdr3_aa: CASSARQLNTEAFF

j_call: TRBJ2-7
d_call: TRBD1
cdr3_length: 14
clone_size: once
v_call: TRBV19
cdr3_nt: TGTGCCAGTAGTTCGGGACAGGGAGCCTACGAGCAGTACTTC
cdr3_aa: CASSSGQGAYEQYF

j_call: TRBJ1-1
d_call: .
cdr3_length: 16
clone_size: .
v_call: TRBV19
cdr3_nt: TGTGCCAGTAGTATAGGGCGGAGTTACAGGCGGACTGAAGCTTTCTTT
cdr3_aa: CASSIGRSYRRTEAFF

j_call: TRBJ2-1
d_call: TRBD1
cdr3_length: 17
clone_size: .
v_call: TRBV7-9
cdr3_nt: TGTGCCAGCAGCCTAAGGGGCGGCACAGGGGGCTTCAATGAGCAGTTCTTC
cdr3_aa: CASSLRGGTGGFNEQFF

j_call: TRBJ2-7
d_call: .
cdr3_length: 14
clone_size: .
v_call: TRBV27
cdr3_nt: TGTGCCAGCAGTTTCCGGGACGGACCCTACGAGCAGTACTTC
cdr3_aa: CASSFRDGPYEQYF

j_call: TRBJ1-2
d_call: TRBD1
cdr3_length: 11
clone_size: .
v_call: TRBV18
cdr3_nt: TGTGCCAGCTCACGACAGGGGGACTACACCTTC
cdr3_aa: CASSRQGDYTF

j_call: TRBJ1-5
d_call: .
cdr3_length: 15
clone_size: few
v_call: TRBV6-5
cdr3_nt: TGTGCCAGCAGACCCGGACAATGGGCCCATCAGCCCCAGCATTTT
cdr3_aa: CASRPGQWAHQPQHF

j_call: TRBJ2-7
d_call: .
cdr3_length: 13
clone_size: .
v_call: TRBV15
cdr3_nt: TGTGCCACCAGCAGAGACCTCCATAGCGAGCAGTACTTC
cdr3_aa: CATSRDLHSEQYF

j_call: TRBJ2-7
d_call: TRBD2
cdr3_length: 15
clone_size: .
v_call: TRBV7-3
cdr3_nt: TGTGCCAGCAGCCCTAGAATAGCGGGAATCGAGGAGCAGTACTTC
cdr3_aa: CASSPRIAGIEEQYF

j_call: TRBJ1-1
d_call: .
cdr3_length: 13
clone_size: .
v_call: TRBV25-1
cdr3_nt: TGTGCCAGCAGTGAACTCGTAACCTCTGAAGCTTTCTTT
cdr3_aa: CASSELVTSEAFF

j_call: TRBJ2-1
d_call: .
cdr3_length: 15
clone_size: .
v_call: TRBV28
cdr3_nt: TGTGCCACCTGTGCCGGGGGATTCATTTACAATGAGCAGTTCTTC
cdr3_aa: CATCAGGFIYNEQFF

j_call: TRBJ2-7
d_call: .
cdr3_length: 15
clone_size: .
v_call: TRBV15
cdr3_nt: TGTGCCACCAGCTTCCTTCGCGGAGGCTCCTACGAGCAGTACTTC
cdr3_aa: CATSFLRGGSYEQYF

j_call: TRBJ1-4
d_call: .
cdr3_length: 13
clone_size: once
v_call: TRBV10-2
cdr3_nt: TGCGCCAGCAGCGGGGACGGGCCGGTTAAACTGTTTTTT
cdr3_aa: CASSGDGPVKLFF

j_call: TRBJ1-3
d_call: .
cdr3_length: 16
clone_size: .
v_call: TRBV4-1
cdr3_nt: TGCGCCAGCAGCCAAGAGGAGGCAGATCCCGGAAACACCATATATTTT
cdr3_aa: CASSQEEADPGNTIYF

j_call: TRBJ1-4
d_call: .
cdr3_length: 14
clone_size: .
v_call: TRBV5-4
cdr3_nt: TGTGCCAGCAGCTTGTCGGGGTTTAATGAAAAACTGTTTTTT
cdr3_aa: CASSLSGFNEKLFF

j_call: TRBJ1-2
d_call: .
cdr3_length: 16
clone_size: .
v_call: TRBV18
cdr3_nt: TGTGCCAGCTCACCACCCTGGACAGAGGCTAACTATGGCTACACCTTC
cdr3_aa: CASSPPWTEANYGYTF

j_call: TRBJ2-7
d_call: TRBD2
cdr3_length: 15
clone_size: .
v_call: TRBV28
cdr3_nt: TGTGCCAGCAGTTCCCAAGCGGGAGGCCATTACGAGCAGTACTTC
cdr3_aa: CASSSQAGGHYEQYF

j_call: TRBJ2-7
d_call: .
cdr3_length: 13
clone_size: .
v_call: TRBV7-9
cdr3_nt: TGTGCCAGCAGCTTAGTACAGGCCTACGAGCAGTACTTC
cdr3_aa: CASSLVQAYEQYF

j_call: TRBJ2-7
d_call: TRBD1
cdr3_length: 14
clone_size: .
v_call: TRBV10-3
cdr3_nt: TGTGCCATCAGTGGACAGGGAAATACCTACGAGCAGTACTTC
cdr3_aa: CAISGQGNTYEQYF

j_call: TRBJ1-2
d_call: TRBD1
cdr3_length: 14
clone_size: .
v_call: TRBV10-1
cdr3_nt: TGCGCCCGAGCTCGGGTAACAGGGGCGAGTGGCTACACCTTC
cdr3_aa: CARARVTGASGYTF

j_call: TRBJ2-7
d_call: .
cdr3_length: 17
clone_size: .
v_call: TRBV5-1
cdr3_nt: TGCGCCAGCAGCTTGAACGCAGGGGCAAGAGGCTCCTACGAGCAGTACTTC
cdr3_aa: CASSLNAGARGSYEQYF

j_call: TRBJ1-1
d_call: TRBD1
cdr3_length: 15
clone_size: .
v_call: TRBV11-3
cdr3_nt: TGTGCCAGCAGCTTAGACGTGACAGGGGTGACTGAAGCTTTCTTT
cdr3_aa: CASSLDVTGVTEAFF

j_call: TRBJ1-1
d_call: .
cdr3_length: 12
clone_size: .
v_call: TRBV7-9
cdr3_nt: TGTGCCAGCAGCTTCGTCACAGGGGAAGCTTTCTTT
cdr3_aa: CASSFVTGEAFF

j_call: TRBJ2-7
d_call: TRBD1
cdr3_length: 15
clone_size: .
v_call: TRBV25-1
cdr3_nt: TGTGCCAGCAGTGTCCCCGGGACAGGCTCCTACGAGCAGTACTTC
cdr3_aa: CASSVPGTGSYEQYF

j_call: TRBJ2-1
d_call: TRBD2
cdr3_length: 15
clone_size: .
v_call: TRBV7-9
cdr3_nt: TGTGCCAGCAGCCCTACTAGCGGGAGTGGTAGTGAGCAGTTCTTC
cdr3_aa: CASSPTSGSGSEQFF

j_call: TRBJ2-5
d_call: .
cdr3_length: 13
clone_size: .
v_call: TRBV11-2
cdr3_nt: TGTGCCAGCAGCTTAAGGGGGGGGGAGACCCAGTACTTC
cdr3_aa: CASSLRGGETQYF

j_call: TRBJ1-3
d_call: .
cdr3_length: 15
clone_size: .
v_call: TRBV5-4
cdr3_nt: TGTGCCAGCAGCTTGGGAGGCTTAGCTGGAAACACCATATATTTT
cdr3_aa: CASSLGGLAGNTIYF

j_call: TRBJ2-7
d_call: .
cdr3_length: 12
clone_size: once
v_call: TRBV11-3
cdr3_nt: TGTGCCAGCAGCTTGTGGGCGAACGAGCAGTACTTC
cdr3_aa: CASSLWANEQYF

j_call: TRBJ1-2
d_call: .
cdr3_length: 13
clone_size: .
v_call: TRBV30
cdr3_nt: TGTGCCTGGAGTGTCCGGCTTGGGGCTGGCTACACCTTC
cdr3_aa: CAWSVRLGAGYTF

j_call: TRBJ2-1
d_call: TRBD2
cdr3_length: 15
clone_size: .
v_call: TRBV9
cdr3_nt: TGTGCCAGCAGCCCCCCCGGGACTAGAGACAATGAGCAGTTCTTC
cdr3_aa: CASSPPGTRDNEQFF

j_call: TRBJ1-2
d_call: .
cdr3_length: 16
clone_size: .
v_call: TRBV4-3
cdr3_nt: TGCGCCAGCAGTAAACAGGGAGGGCGAGCTAACTATGGCTACACCTTC
cdr3_aa: CASSKQGGRANYGYTF

j_call: TRBJ2-3
d_call: .
cdr3_length: 11
clone_size: .
v_call: TRBV11-3
cdr3_nt: TGTGCCAGCAGCTCGGGAGATACGCAGTATTTT
cdr3_aa: CASSSGDTQYF

j_call: TRBJ1-1
d_call: .
cdr3_length: 14
clone_size: .
v_call: TRBV28
cdr3_nt: TGTGCCAGCAGTCAAAGGACAGAGCGCCTGGTAGCTTTCTTT
cdr3_aa: CASSQRTERLVAFF

j_call: TRBJ2-7
d_call: TRBD2
cdr3_length: 17
clone_size: .
v_call: TRBV14
cdr3_nt: TGTGCCAGCAGCCAAGTCGCGTGGGCGGGAGGCCGATACGAGCAGTACTTC
cdr3_aa: CASSQVAWAGGRYEQYF

j_call: TRBJ2-7
d_call: .
cdr3_length: 14
clone_size: .
v_call: TRBV4-1
cdr3_nt: TGCGCCAGCAGCCCCGCAGACCCTCCCTACGAGCAGTACTTC
cdr3_aa: CASSPADPPYEQYF

j_call: TRBJ2-3
d_call: .
cdr3_length: 14
clone_size: .
v_call: TRBV7-9
cdr3_nt: TGTGCCACCCAACCGTGGTCCGGAACAGATACGCAGTATTTT
cdr3_aa: CATQPWSGTDTQYF

j_call: TRBJ1-2
d_call: .
cdr3_length: 16
clone_size: .
v_call: TRBV25-1
cdr3_nt: TGTGCCAGCAGTCCAACCAACACTCGGGCCTCCTATGGCTACACCTTC
cdr3_aa: CASSPTNTRASYGYTF

j_call: TRBJ2-5
d_call: .
cdr3_length: 15
clone_size: .
v_call: TRBV7-2
cdr3_nt: TGTGCCAGCAGCAGGCGGAAGCGGGCCAAAGAGACCCAGTACTTC
cdr3_aa: CASSRRKRAKETQYF

j_call: TRBJ2-7
d_call: .
cdr3_length: 13
clone_size: .
v_call: TRBV6-5
cdr3_nt: TGTGCCAGCAGGGACGGAGACTCCTACGAGCAGTACTTC
cdr3_aa: CASRDGDSYEQYF

j_call: TRBJ1-1
d_call: .
cdr3_length: 13
clone_size: once
v_call: TRBV14
cdr3_nt: TGTGCCAGCAGCCAGGACTTACAGTCGCGAGCTTTCTTT
cdr3_aa: CASSQDLQSRAFF

j_call: TRBJ2-5
d_call: .
cdr3_length: 14
clone_size: .
v_call: TRBV7-2
cdr3_nt: TGTGCCAGCAGCTTAGCGGGGGACATAAAGACCCAGTACTTC
cdr3_aa: CASSLAGDIKTQYF

j_call: TRBJ2-1
d_call: TRBD1
cdr3_length: 14
clone_size: .
v_call: TRBV7-9
cdr3_nt: TGTGCCAGCAGCACTTGGACAGGGTATTCTGAGCAGTTCTTC
cdr3_aa: CASSTWTGYSEQFF